The clone carrying this T cell receptor beta chain has just a few counts. Then a second PCR, running roughly 7 to 12 cycles, was carried out with a sample-barcoded 5' primer and a J-beta primer mix. TCRdb analysed the 5' RACE reads with MiXCR anew, one entry per CDR3 protein. The sample shows hundreds of thousands of distinct CDR3 sequences, about 34% of them seen only once. This sample was taken from a study of blood T cells in healthy people across ages. Trimming took off 3 bases at V and 8 bases at J, with 10 bases between the two ends. CDR3 length: 13 amino acids. The TCR sequence derives from a man aged 18 to 30 in good health. The sample taken for sequencing was blood. The chain has TRBV12-3 or TRBV12-4 and TRBJ1-4; D gene ambiguous. The CDR3 DNA reads TGTGCCAGCAGTTTCGGCGTTGTCGAAAAACTGTTTTTT. Amino acid sequence: CASSFGVVEKLFF.